The 23 T cell receptor beta chains below were found in one sample sequenced in a study of PD-1 blockade in classical Hodgkin lymphoma. TCRdb's copy holds only in-frame clones and misses some; the assay was immunoSEQ multiplex PCR. Counted here are about 90,000 clones, 90% occurring once; the ten biggest clones make up approximately 2.9%. The time point denotes: cycle 4 day 1 (C4D1), after five to seven weeks of nivolumab. Autologous stem cell transplantation was followed by relapse in every patient, and brentuximab vedotin exposure varied. The sample consisted of peripheral blood mononuclear cells (PBMCs), taken before the fourth cycle of nivolumab. Receptor source: a human donor with classical Hodgkin lymphoma.

The chain combines TRBV7-9 with TRBJ1-4; 8 bases agree with TRBD1. V dropped 3 bases and J dropped 7; count of bases not matched to a gene: 10. The germline V gene has CDR1 SEHNR and CDR2 FQNEAQ (reference sequence). The CDR3 is made up of 16 amino acids. CDR3 sequence (DNA): TGTGCCAGCAGCTTCTCCCCCGGGACAGGCTTTGAAAAACTGTTTTTT. It translates to CASSFSPGTGFEKLFF.

This clone was recorded once. The CDR3 DNA follows: TGTGCCAGCAGCTTTGGTGGTCTTGGCCGTGGTGAGACCCAGTACTTC. Protein sequence: CASSFGGLGRGETQYF. The J gene is TRBJ2-5, the V gene TRBV11-2; no clear D. The CDR3 is 16 residues long. V gave up 3 bases and J gave up 5 bases, with 19 bases separating them. The germline CDR1 and CDR2 sequences are SGHAT and FQNNGV.

Details on this clone: This same CDR3 is encoded by further DNA sequences in the sample. The gene calls are TRBV29-1 and TRBJ1-1; D is perhaps TRBD1 (5 bases). V lost 6 bases to trimming and J lost 4 bases, with 9 bases between them. CDR1 is SQVTM and CDR2 is ANQGSEA in the germline V gene. The CDR3 length is 11 residues. This CDR3 reads CSVGGGTEAFF. The CDR3 region has the DNA TGCAGCGTCGGGGGGGGCACTGAAGCTTTCTTT.

The gene calls are TRBV5-1 and TRBJ2-7; no definite D call. The V gene's germline CDR1 is SGHRS and CDR2 YFSETQ. CDR3 length: 15 residues. Trimming cost V 0 bases and J 0 bases, with 10 bases left between them. The CDR3 region has the DNA TGCGCCAGCAGCTTGGGACCGGCGAGCTCCTACGAGCAGTACTTC. Its translation is CASSLGPASSYEQYF.

This chain links TRBV4-3 with TRBJ1-5; D not resolved. The length of the CDR3 is 14 residues. The V and J ends lost 0 bases and 3 bases respectively, with 6 bases between them. Germline loops: CDR1 LGHNA, CDR2 YSLEER. The CDR3, as DNA: TGCGCCAGCAGCCAAGATGGGGACAATCAGCCCCAGCATTTT. Its protein product is CASSQDGDNQPQHF.

V and J are TRBV10-3 and TRBJ2-3; 7 nucleotides agree with TRBD2. The CDR3 loop spans 15 amino acids. Unmatched junction bases numbered 4, after V lost 2 bases and J lost 2 bases. The germline CDR1 and CDR2 sequences are ENHRY and SYGVKD. The CDR3 region has the DNA TGTGCCATCAGTGAGGGCGGGACTACCACAGATACGCAGTATTTT. This codes for CAISEGGTTTDTQYF.

The chain recombines TRBV27 with TRBJ2-3; 8 nucleotides agree with TRBD2. Germline assignment: CDR1 MNHEY and CDR2 SMNVEV (reference sequence). V lost 2 bases and J lost 2; bases outside the gene matches: 3. CDR3 length: 15 amino acids. The CDR3 reads CASSLRLAYTDTQYF. Here the CDR3 DNA reads TGTGCCAGCAGTTTACGACTAGCGTACACAGATACGCAGTATTTT.

This clone appeared a single time. The chain is built from TRBV5-1 and TRBJ2-7, with D possibly being TRBD2 (5 bases). The CDR3 is made up of 15 amino acids. CDR1 is SGHRS and CDR2 is YFSETQ in the germline V gene. Trimming pared 1 base from V and 0 bases from J, leaving 11 bases between. The CDR3 nucleotides are TGCGCCAGCAGCTTGACTAGGCTCAGCTCCTACGAGCAGTACTTC. Translation: CASSLTRLSSYEQYF.

This chain connects TRBV19 to TRBJ1-4, with D unresolved. V gave up 1 base and J gave up 0 bases, with 9 bases separating them. This CDR3 comprises 16 residues. CDR1 LNHDA and CDR2 SQIVND come from the germline V gene (reference sequence). CDR3 sequence reads: CASSIAAFPTNEKLFF. The CDR3 DNA reads TGTGCCAGTAGTATAGCCGCCTTTCCAACTAATGAAAAACTGTTTTTT.

This clone was counted a single time. This sequence joins TRBV10-1 and TRBJ2-1, with a possible D match to TRBD2 (6 bases). V was cut by 11 bases and J by 10 bases, with 24 bases left in between. This CDR3 has 14 amino acids. CDR1 is WNHNN and CDR2 is SYGVQD in the germline V gene (reference sequence). The CDR3, as DNA: TGCGCCGGAGCCCGCGGGACGGACGACCAGGAGCAGTTCTTC. Residues: CAGARGTDDQEQFF.

J is TRBJ1-2 and V is TRBV2, with D unresolved. This CDR3 comprises 13 residues. V lost 3 bases and J 10 bases, leaving 15 bases between the germline ends. CDR1 and CDR2 (germline): SNHLY, FYNNEI. CDR3 sequence reads: CASSEMTAWDYTF. CDR3 sequence (DNA): TGTGCCAGCAGTGAGATGACGGCCTGGGACTACACCTTC.

The gene calls are TRBV9 and TRBJ2-1, with 7 bases aligning to TRBD2. The CDR3 covers 15 residues. Germline loops: CDR1 SGDLS, CDR2 YYNGEE. V lost 3 bases, J lost 1 base, and 4 bases stayed unmatched. The CDR3 coding sequence is TGTGCCAGCAGCGGCAGCGGGGTATCCTACAATGAGCAGTTCTTC. This gives the protein CASSGSGVSYNEQFF. The entire variable domain, with the rest obtained from reference TRBV9 and TRBJ2-1, is as follows: DSGVTQTPKHLITATGQRVTLRCSPRSGDLSVYWYQQSLDQGLQFLIQYYNGEERAKGNILERFSAQQFPDLHSELNLSSLELGDSALYFCASSGSGVSYNEQFFGPGTRLTVL.

The J gene is TRBJ1-2, the V gene TRBV6-5, with a weak D call TRBD1 (6 bases). Per germline, CDR1 MNHEY and CDR2 SVGAGI. V was pared by 8 bases and J by 8 bases, with 18 bases between. This CDR3 is built from 13 residues. DNA of the CDR3: TGTGCCAGCGACTTCGGGGGGCTGGGGGGCTACACCTTC. This gives the protein CASDFGGLGGYTF.

This clone was seen a handful of times. V and J are TRBV4-2 and TRBJ1-5, with D possibly matching TRBD1 (5 bases). V lost 0 bases to trimming and J lost 7 bases, with 10 bases between them. This CDR3 contains 14 residues. Germline CDR1 reads LGHNA; CDR2 reads YNFKEQ. In DNA form, the CDR3 reads TGTGCCAGCAGCCAAGAGATCGGGGGGCAGCCCCAGCATTTT. The encoded protein is CASSQEIGGQPQHF.

The rearrangement links TRBV28 to TRBJ1-4; TRBD1 agrees at 7 bases. V shed 5 bases, J shed 5 bases, and the junction held 5 bases outside the gene matches. The CDR3 runs 14 residues. Germline V gives CDR1 MDHEN, CDR2 SYDVKM. The CDR3 loop is CASSIQGVNEKLFF. In DNA form, the CDR3 reads TGTGCCAGCAGTATCCAGGGGGTAAATGAAAAACTGTTTTTT.

V gene TRBV30 combines with J gene TRBJ2-3; D is unclear. V shed 2 bases and J shed 4 bases, with 10 bases lying between them. Germline V lookup: CDR1 GTSNPN, CDR2 SVGIG (reference sequence). CDR3 length equals 13 residues. As DNA, the CDR3 is TGTGCCTGGAGTTCCTACCGCGCAGATACGCAGTATTTT. It encodes CAWSSYRADTQYF.

This clone has a handful of counts. The sample has other DNA sequences that encode this CDR3 too. The V and J genes are TRBV21-1 and TRBJ1-1; TRBD1, the table's D call, lacks a check against the DNA. TRBV21-1 is a known pseudogene. The CDR3 totals 14 residues. The chain's CDR3 is CASSREDRASEAFF. CDR3 in DNA: TGTGCCAGCAGCAGGGAGGACAGGGCCTCTGAAGCTTTCTTT.

The chain has TRBV4-3 and TRBJ1-5, with TRBD1 as a possible D gene (6 bases). Per the germline V gene, CDR1 is LGHNA and CDR2 is YSLEER. V was cut by 0 bases and J by 7 bases, with 13 bases left in between. The CDR3 consists of 15 residues. The CDR3 here is CASSQEGWGGQPQHF. CDR3 sequence (DNA): TGCGCCAGCAGCCAAGAGGGGTGGGGGGGCCAGCCCCAGCATTTT.

The rearrangement links TRBV7-2 to TRBJ2-2; 14 bases match TRBD2. The CDR3 loop spans 19 amino acids. CDR1 is SGHTA, CDR2 FQGNSA, per germline. V was clipped by 4 bases and J by 0 bases; unmatched bases: 7. CDR3 amino acids: CASSYLLTSGGANTGELFF. As DNA, the CDR3 is TGTGCCAGCAGCTACCTCCTGACTAGCGGGGGGGCGAACACCGGGGAGCTGTTTTTT.

The chain uses TRBV11-2 and TRBJ1-1; D may be TRBD1 (6 bases). The CDR3 has 17 amino acids. The germline CDR1 and CDR2 sequences are SGHAT and FQNNGV. Deletions cut 1 base from V and 4 bases from J, with 19 bases between. The CDR3 coding sequence is TGTGCCAGCAGCTTAGGGATTAGGGGGGGATTGAGCACTGAAGCTTTCTTT. This sequence encodes CASSLGIRGGLSTEAFF.

The chain has TRBV4-3 and TRBJ1-1; D unclear. CDR1 and CDR2 (germline): LGHNA, YSLEER. V was pared by 1 base and J by 5 bases, with 8 bases between. The CDR3 covers 13 residues. This CDR3 reads CASSQGWGTEAFF. The CDR3 region has the DNA TGCGCCAGCAGCCAAGGATGGGGTACTGAAGCTTTCTTT.

The rearrangement links TRBV18 to TRBJ2-7, with 7 bases matching TRBD1. The ends lost 1 base at V and 2 bases at J; junction bases unmatched: 5. Germline CDR1 and CDR2: KGHSH and LQKENI. CDR3 length equals 15 residues. The CDR3 sequence is CASSPLGGTAYEQYF. The DNA of the CDR3 is TGTGCCAGCTCACCACTAGGGGGCACTGCCTACGAGCAGTACTTC.

The rearrangement joins TRBV30 to TRBJ2-3; 12 bases align to TRBD2. This CDR3 has 14 amino acids. V lost 6 bases, J lost 2 bases, and 3 bases stayed unmatched. CDR1 is GTSNPN and CDR2 is SVGIG in the germline V gene (reference sequence). Here the CDR3 reads CACGTSGYTDTQYF. The CDR3 region has the DNA TGTGCCTGCGGGACTAGCGGGTACACAGATACGCAGTATTTT. The complete variable domain, with remaining parts taken from reference TRBV30 and TRBJ2-3, reads SQTIHQWPATLVQPVGSPLSLECTVEGTSNPNLYWYRQAAGRGLQLLFYSVGIGQISSEVPQNLSASRPQDRQFILSSKKLLLSDSGFYLCACGTSGYTDTQYFGPGTRLTVL.